This TCR beta chain was retrieved from a study of T cells in Graves' hyperthyroidism and ophthalmopathy (dated by TCRdb to between 2018 and 2021). With respect to the entire study: Peripheral blood samples were taken at initial diagnosis, before any treatment was given. TCR Vbeta CDR3 sequencing of 135 peripheral blood samples (approximately 44 ophthalmopathy, about 80 hyperthyroidism and roughly 17 progressor patients) is reported in the paper. Following sampling, methimazole starting at 30 mg daily was given to hyperthyroidism patients, and high-dose intravenous methylprednisolone was given to ophthalmopathy patients. Prospective prediction of ophthalmopathy was tested in an independent validation cohort consisting of fewer than 20 hyperthyroidism patients and approximately 16 patients who later progressed to ophthalmopathy. A discovery cohort of around 98 patients, roughly 45 with Graves' ophthalmopathy and more than 55 with stable Graves' hyperthyroidism, was used to find distinguishing TCR V-J signatures. The study also compared thyroid tissue and blood T-cell repertoires from a handful of Graves' hyperthyroidism patients. The roughly 91 discovery patients were randomly divided into training and test sets at a 7:3 ratio. Results the study describes overall, beyond this receptor: Most expanded thyroid clonotypes (frequency above 0.001) were also detected in blood, a finding suggesting that blood repertoires may reflect thyroid immune responses. No statistical method was used to set the sample size in advance, and investigators knew the group allocation. In validation, the model predicted progression to ophthalmopathy a median of roughly 6.5 months before onset, with 70% to 71% sensitivity and roughly 73% specificity. A 13 V-J signature model separated ophthalmopathy from stable hyperthyroidism, with 87.88% sensitivity and approximately 81% specificity in cross-validation and 80%/75% in testing.

Trimmed from V: 3 bases; trimmed from J: 4 bases; junction bases lacking a gene match: 8. In the germline V gene (reference sequence), CDR1 corresponds to SGHKS and CDR2 to YYEKEE. Measured from the cysteine to the phenylalanine, the CDR3 is 15 residues long. Only the CDR3 region is kept as DNA, spanning 45 bases read in frame from base 1. Regarding this clonotype: The antigen it recognizes is unknown. Base qualities are not provided; no much larger clone lies one nucleotide away.

The TCR beta CDR3 regions were amplified from the RNA transcripts. The first round of RT-PCR for the TCR CDR3 was performed with the HTBI primer set and the Qiagen OneStep RT-PCR kit. Libraries were constructed in a second round of multiplex PCR, after which size selection and purification were performed. Paired-end sequencing of the libraries was performed with 100 bp reads on an Illumina HiSeq2000. On the study's bioinformatics: SOAPnuke was used to process the raw data, throwing out any read that contained adapters or uncalled bases, had a mean Phred below 15, or lacked an exact constant-primer or identifier match. COPE v1.2.5 was used to merge the high-quality paired reads, and each unique nucleotide sequence was defined as a clonotype. Clonotypes were aligned to IMGT TRBV, TRBD and TRBJ reference segments using MiTCR v1.1. Only V-J combinations with frequency above 0.0001, covering 99% to 99.2% of repertoires, were analysed. A TCS score was defined as the ratio of F50 (clonal expansion) to E x V (chaos), with BLOSUM62-based TCRdist applied between CDR3 peptides within each V-J. Welch's t-statistics and random forest reduced 500 to 650 V-J features to 10 to 15, which were used in a naive Bayes classifier (R e1071). TCRdb trimmed public reads at Q25 via fastp, called clones via MiXCR and kept in-frame beta chains. Rows with a matching CDR3 protein are joined into one entry that keeps the most common DNA and genes. TCRdb, rather than the study authors, made the V and J calls. The sample profile shows under 350,000 distinct CDR3 sequences; 15% to 20% of them were found once. Less than 65% of the sample comes from the top ten.

A patient counted as having stable Graves' hyperthyroidism if no progression to ophthalmopathy occurred over 18 months of follow-up. Hyperthyroidism patients were newly diagnosed, with disease duration under 2 months, and aged 18 to 65 years. Any patient with an uncontrolled infection, another autoimmune disease, pregnancy or lactation was excluded. Clinical symptoms, serum thyroxine and TRAb, thyroid ultrasound, and orbital computed tomography formed the basis for the diagnoses. PBMCs were isolated from about 9.2 ml of fresh peripheral blood by Ficoll-Paque density gradient centrifugation. Total RNA was extracted using Trizol reagent, and RNA quality was assessed on an Agilent 2100 Bioanalyzer.

Sequenced: blood. This clonotype originated in a woman in her fifties or sixties with Graves' hyperthyroidism. This chain is built from TRBV5-5 and TRBJ1-2, and 8 junctional nucleotides match TRBD1. The CDR3 loop reads CASSSFRTGPYGYTF. The nucleotides read TGTGCCAGCAGCTCATTTCGGACAGGGCCCTATGGCTACACCTTC. Where the CDR3 stops, the reference TRBV5-5 and TRBJ1-2 genes take over; the full variable domain is DAGVTQSPTHLIKTRGQQVTLRCSPISGHKSVSWYQQVLGQGPQFIFQYYEKEERGRGNFPDRFSARQFPNYSSELNVNALLLGDSALYLCASSSFRTGPYGYTFGSGTRLTVV.